One T cell receptor (beta chain) is described in this entry. The antigen is undetermined. This cohort consisted of healthy bone marrow donors. This entry belongs to a study of cytomegalovirus exposure and HLA in healthy donors. Study results and caveats: Earlier findings revealed that most TCR beta V segments proved productive either about 87% or about 30% of the time.

Amplification used 60 Vbeta primers and 13 Jbeta primers. TCRdb's table, derived via immunoSEQ multiplex PCR, lists solely in-frame clones and lacks some. The table records 180,000 or so clones, about 85% of them present only once. Germline CDR1 reads SGHRS; CDR2 reads YFSETQ. Trimming cost V 4 bases and J 8 bases; bases outside gene matches: 9. The CDR3 length is 16 residues. Sequencing was carried out using PBMCs. The receptor was isolated from a girl aged 5-17 years in good health and CMV-seropositive. The chain is built from TRBV5-1 and TRBJ2-4; the match to TRBD2 covers 13 bases. CDR3 protein: CASSRGLAGDGDIQYF. CDR3 coding DNA: TGCGCCAGCAGCAGAGGACTAGCGGGAGACGGTGACATTCAGTACTTC.